The next 23 T cell receptor beta chains were all read from a single sample in a study of T cell repertoires in cytomegalovirus infection. TCRdb re-analysed the reads in MiXCR, keeping a single row per CDR3 protein. The sample records around 230,000 distinct CDR3 sequences, roughly 34% being singletons. Which antigens these TCRs recognize remains unknown. Sequenced material: CD8+ T cells from cultured PBMCs, taken from culture after CMV antigen stimulation. These receptors were collected from a human donor in good health (CMV status not recorded). Some clones in this sample may be carry-over from other donors' samples.

The chain links TRBV19 to TRBJ2-1, with D unclear. Trimming cost V 0 bases and J 6 bases, with 18 bases left between them. Germline-derived CDR1 and CDR2 are LNHDA and SQIVND (reference sequence). The length of the CDR3 is 17 residues. The CDR3 nucleotides read TGTGCCAGTAGTATAGATCATACGGTACAGAAAGTCAATGAGCAGTTCTTC. It yields the protein CASSIDHTVQKVNEQFF.

The V gene is TRBV7-3, the J gene TRBJ2-3, with 13 nucleotides matching TRBD2. Germline CDR1 reads SGHTA; CDR2 reads FQGTGA. With V trimmed by 5 bases and J by 6 bases, 5 bases remained unmatched. The CDR3 consists of 15 residues. This CDR3 reads CASSGLAGARDTQYF. CDR3 coding DNA: TGTGCCAGCAGCGGACTAGCGGGAGCGCGGGATACGCAGTATTTT.

The rearrangement links TRBV13 to TRBJ2-1; D might be TRBD1 (6 bases). V was trimmed by 5 bases and J by 2 bases, leaving 16 bases between them. There are 16 residues in the CDR3. The germline gives CDR1 PRHDT, CDR2 FYEKMQ (reference sequence). Written as DNA, the CDR3 is TGTGCCAGCAGCCCCTGGTCAGGGGCCGCCTACAATGAGCAGTTCTTC. Protein product: CASSPWSGAAYNEQFF.

The chain employs TRBV30 and TRBJ1-1; unclear D gene. Trimming stripped 1 base from V and 1 base from J, with 7 bases between. There are 13 residues in the CDR3. The germline V gene encodes CDR1 GTSNPN and CDR2 SVGIG (reference sequence). CDR3 nucleotides: TGTGCCTGGAGTGGCTTGGGGAACACTGAAGCTTTCTTT. Residues: CAWSGLGNTEAFF. The full variable domain, its missing parts supplied by reference TRBV30 and TRBJ1-1, is SQTIHQWPATLVQPVGSPLSLECTVEGTSNPNLYWYRQAAGRGLQLLFYSVGIGQISSEVPQNLSASRPQDRQFILSSKKLLLSDSGFYLCAWSGLGNTEAFFGQGTRLTVV.

Only a few counts were recorded for this clonotype. V gene TRBV7-8 combines with J gene TRBJ2-7; 7 bases agree with TRBD2. Trimming at V came to 5 bases and at J to 2 bases, leaving 12 bases not matched to a gene. Per the germline V gene, CDR1 is SGHVS and CDR2 is FQNEAQ. The CDR3 covers 16 residues. DNA for the CDR3: TGTGCCAGCAGCCCACCCAGCGGGACTAAGGCCTACGAGCAGTACTTC. Its protein is CASSPPSGTKAYEQYF.

There are many counts of this clonotype. The chain carries TRBV12-3 or TRBV12-4 and TRBJ2-6, with 10 bases that match TRBD1. The CDR3 contains 20 residues. Trimming removed 0 bases from V and 3 bases from J; junction bases left unmatched: 11. The CDR3 loop reads CASSLAYVGQGSIGANVLTF. Written as DNA, the CDR3 is TGTGCCAGCAGTTTAGCGTATGTGGGACAGGGGAGTATTGGGGCCAACGTCCTGACTTTC.

The table lists this clonotype with a few counts. The chain links TRBV27 to TRBJ2-2; D is ambiguous. Trimming cost V 4 bases and J 4 bases, with 10 bases left between them. The germline gives CDR1 MNHEY, CDR2 SMNVEV (reference sequence). This CDR3 contains 14 residues. The CDR3 nucleotides are TGTGCCAGCAGTTATGGACGGACCACCGGGGAGCTGTTTTTT. Its translation: CASSYGRTTGELFF.

This chain connects TRBV15 to TRBJ1-3; perhaps TRBD1 as D (6 bases). V lost 4 bases and J 2 bases, leaving 9 bases between the germline ends. The CDR3 spans 14 residues. Germline lookup yields CDR1 LNHNV and CDR2 YYDKDF (reference sequence). CDR3 bases: TGTGCCACCAGCACCCACAGGGCTGGAAACACCATATATTTT. Residues: CATSTHRAGNTIYF.

The chain joins TRBV4-1 to TRBJ1-5; no firm D call. Trimming pared 4 bases from V and 3 bases from J, leaving 13 bases between. Germline lookup yields CDR1 MGHRA and CDR2 YSYEKL. The CDR3 contains 15 residues. CDR3 amino acids: CASSLTHSPNQPQHF. The CDR3, as DNA: TGCGCCAGCAGCCTTACTCACAGCCCCAATCAGCCCCAGCATTTT.

This chain joins TRBV7-9 and TRBJ2-2; D unclear. Germline CDR1 reads SEHNR; CDR2 reads FQNEAQ (reference sequence). CDR3 length equals 14 residues. Trimming took off 3 bases at V and 4 bases at J, with 9 bases between the two ends. CDR3 loop: CASSLNGITGELFF. DNA of the CDR3: TGTGCCAGCAGCTTGAACGGCATCACCGGGGAGCTGTTTTTT.

The CDR3 reads CASSLLSRVGETQYF. The DNA of the CDR3 is TGTGCCAGCAGTTTATTGTCTCGGGTGGGAGAGACCCAGTACTTC. The V call is TRBV27, the J call TRBJ2-5; unclear D gene. CDR1 MNHEY and CDR2 SMNVEV come from the germline V gene (reference sequence). This CDR3 region has 15 residues. The germline V and J ends were trimmed by 1 base and 4 bases, with 13 bases remaining between them.

CDR3 sequence (DNA): TGCAGTGCTAGAACCGACCCCACCCGGCTTTGGGGGGGTACGCAGTATTTT. Translated: CSARTDPTRLWGGTQYF. The V and J genes are TRBV20-1 and TRBJ2-3; 7 bases agree with TRBD2. The germline gives CDR1 DFQATT, CDR2 SNEGSKA (reference sequence). The CDR3 loop spans 17 amino acids. The V segment lost 2 bases and the J segment 8 bases; nucleotides outside the gene matches: 19.

The chain has TRBV11-2 and TRBJ2-3; a weak D match, TRBD1 (6 bases). Trimming removed 3 bases from V and 6 bases from J, with 22 bases in between. This CDR3 has 17 residues. Germline loops: CDR1 SGHAT, CDR2 FQNNGV. The CDR3 coding sequence is TGTGCCAGCAGCTTTTGGTTCGGGACATCCGAGGTGGATACGCAGTATTTT. Translating it yields CASSFWFGTSEVDTQYF.

The gene calls are TRBV4-1 and TRBJ2-1; D is uncertain. Germline-derived CDR1 and CDR2 are MGHRA and YSYEKL. The CDR3 has 14 residues. Deletions cut 6 bases from V and 3 bases from J, with 12 bases between. The CDR3 loop is CASSHSTLYNEQFF. CDR3 coding DNA: TGCGCCAGCAGTCATTCGACCCTCTACAATGAGCAGTTCTTC.

The sample holds a few counts of this clonotype. The chain couples TRBV27 to TRBJ2-1; D uncertain. Germline V gene data show CDR1 as MNHEY and CDR2 as SMNVEV (reference sequence). CDR3 size: 14 residues. Trimming left V 0 bases short and J 7 bases short, with 10 bases between. CDR3 region: CASSLSAVWNEQFF. CDR3 bases: TGTGCCAGCAGTTTATCGGCTGTATGGAATGAGCAGTTCTTC.

The rearrangement joins TRBV2 to TRBJ1-1, with TRBD1 matching over 7 bases. Germline V gives CDR1 SNHLY, CDR2 FYNNEI. The V gene end was trimmed by 6 bases and the J gene end by 0 bases; junction bases not matched to a gene: 7. This CDR3 spans 15 amino acids. CDR3 protein: CASRGTVTMNTEAFF. The CDR3 nucleotides are TGTGCCAGCAGGGGGACAGTAACTATGAACACTGAAGCTTTCTTT.

This clonotype is termed medium-sized (0.01 to 0.1%). The chain couples TRBV7-3 to TRBJ2-1, with TRBD2 matching 7 bases. This CDR3 spans 13 amino acids. Germline values: CDR1 SGHTA, CDR2 FQGTGA. With V trimmed by 5 bases and J by 11 bases, 9 bases remained unmatched. This CDR3 reads CASSAPGGWQQFF. The CDR3, as DNA: TGTGCCAGCAGCGCCCCGGGGGGATGGCAGCAGTTCTTC.

This clonotype appeared a single time. The chain joins TRBV7-7 to TRBJ2-7; D is unresolved. V was pared by 5 bases and J by 4 bases, with 12 bases between. The germline CDR1 and CDR2 sequences are SSHAT and FNYEAQ (reference sequence). CDR3 size: 13 residues. The CDR3 reads CASSTTFSYEQYF. Written as DNA, the CDR3 is TGTGCCAGCAGCACGACATTTAGTTACGAGCAGTACTTC.

The rearrangement uses TRBV5-4 and TRBJ2-7; perhaps TRBD2 as D (5 bases). The CDR3 totals 15 residues. Germline CDR1 SGHNT, CDR2 YYREEE (reference sequence). With 5 bases removed from V and 6 bases from J, the gap between germline ends came to 21 bases. The CDR3: CASSGWGAGMGEQYF. CDR3 nucleotide sequence: TGTGCCAGCAGTGGGTGGGGAGCAGGTATGGGCGAGCAGTACTTC.

The rearrangement uses TRBV20-1 and TRBJ2-2; D ambiguous. Germline CDR1 and CDR2: DFQATT and SNEGSKA (reference sequence). This CDR3 region has 14 residues. V was clipped by 6 bases and J by 0 bases, with 11 bases between them. The CDR3, as DNA: TGCAGTGCCCGAGTAAACACGAACACCGGGGAGCTGTTTTTT. It specifies CSARVNTNTGELFF.

This clonotype was recorded at least ten times. V usage is TRBV7-8 and J usage is TRBJ2-1; D possibly corresponds to TRBD2 (5 bases). V lost 5 bases, J lost 4 bases, and 24 bases lay in between. The CDR3 has 18 residues. CDR1 is SGHVS, CDR2 FQNEAQ, per germline. CDR3 in amino acids: CASSLKRSGNQVYNEQFF. The CDR3 DNA follows: TGTGCCAGCAGCCTAAAGAGATCCGGGAACCAAGTGTACAATGAGCAGTTCTTC.

CDR3 DNA: TGTGCCAGCAGTCCCCTACATTGGGAGGGCCTTTACAATGAGCAGTTCTTC. It translates to CASSPLHWEGLYNEQFF. The V call is TRBV28, the J call TRBJ2-1, with 7 nucleotides matching TRBD2. The CDR3 runs to 17 residues. V was pared by 5 bases and J by 4 bases, with 14 bases of the junction left unmatched. Germline V CDR1 and CDR2: MDHEN, SYDVKM.

The chain is built from TRBV6-6 and TRBJ2-1; TRBD2 agrees at 8 bases. Germline V lookup: CDR1 MNHNY, CDR2 SVGAGI (reference sequence). Trimming took 6 bases from V and 5 from J; bases not matched to a gene: 3. The CDR3 extends over 13 amino acids. Here the CDR3 DNA reads TGTGCCAGCAGCGGGGGGGCGGACAATGAGCAGTTCTTC. The encoded protein is CASSGGADNEQFF.